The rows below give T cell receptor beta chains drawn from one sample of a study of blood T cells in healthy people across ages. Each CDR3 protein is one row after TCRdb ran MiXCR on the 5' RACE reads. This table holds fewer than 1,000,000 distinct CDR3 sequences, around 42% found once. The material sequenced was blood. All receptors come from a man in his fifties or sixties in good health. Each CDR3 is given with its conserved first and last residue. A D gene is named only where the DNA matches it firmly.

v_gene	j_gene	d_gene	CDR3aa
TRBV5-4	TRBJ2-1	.	CASSPGGGGQRGYNEQFF
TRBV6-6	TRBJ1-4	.	CASRSRRTNEKLFF
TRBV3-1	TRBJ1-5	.	CASSQDPSQGRAHSNQPQHF
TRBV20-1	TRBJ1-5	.	CSARDSGMDGQPQHF
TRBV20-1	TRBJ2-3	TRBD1	CSADKQGTLSTDTQYF
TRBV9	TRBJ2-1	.	CASSVVPSVGITNEQFF
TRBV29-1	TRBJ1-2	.	CSVAPEYGYTF
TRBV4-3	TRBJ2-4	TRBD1	CASSQESEIGTGDPKQYF
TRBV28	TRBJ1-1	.	CASGAAGTRHSEAFF
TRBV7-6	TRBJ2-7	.	CASSPNTGRGYEQYF
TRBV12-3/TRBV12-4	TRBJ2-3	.	CASSIFTTDTQYF
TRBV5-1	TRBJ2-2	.	CASSWAEGGYTGELFF
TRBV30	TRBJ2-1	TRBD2	CAWSNSGGGNEQFF
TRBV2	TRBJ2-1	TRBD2	CASRGLAGVYEQFF
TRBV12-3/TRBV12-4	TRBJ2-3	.	CASSFVRDTQYF
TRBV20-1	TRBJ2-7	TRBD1	CSTRQGIDYEQYF